One and the same sample provided the 17 T cell receptor beta chains below, sequenced in a study of cytomegalovirus exposure and HLA in healthy donors listed by TCRdb under 2017. Libraries were constructed by the immunoSEQ multiplex PCR assay. For the multiplex PCR, a mixture combining 60 forward primers for TCR Vbeta segments and 13 reverse primers for TCR Jbeta segments was used. The immuneACCESS repertoire file appears here via TCRdb, limited to in-frame rearrangements. These files lack a portion of the clones; in checked studies, under half of the deficit traces to unresolved V genes, and the cause of the others is not known. The sample table includes 150,000 to 250,000 clones. 0.74% of the sample lies in the top ten. Sequences were obtained from PBMCs. These receptors originate from a boy aged 10-17 years in good health and CMV-seronegative.

The CDR3 reads CASSMGTGYSGNTIYF. CDR3 nucleotides: TGTGCCAGTAGTATGGGTACAGGGTACTCTGGAAACACCATATATTTT. The chain uses TRBV19 and TRBJ1-3, with D possibly matching TRBD1 (6 bases). The CDR3 spans 16 residues. Trimming pared 3 bases from V and 0 bases from J, leaving 12 bases between. Germline V gene data show CDR1 as LNHDA and CDR2 as SQIVND (reference sequence).

The V gene is TRBV15, the J gene TRBJ2-1, with a possible D match to TRBD2 (5 bases). CDR1 is LNHNV, CDR2 YYDKDF, per germline (reference sequence). The CDR3 spans 16 residues. V dropped 3 bases and J dropped 9 bases, with 21 bases sitting between them. The CDR3 bases are TGTGCCACCAGCAGGTCCCTGGGAGACGTTCCGGGTGAGCAGTTCTTC. Protein: CATSRSLGDVPGEQFF.

The rearrangement links TRBV5-1 to TRBJ1-2; weak D call: TRBD1 (5 bases). Germline V lookup: CDR1 SGHRS, CDR2 YFSETQ. Trimming cost V 4 bases and J 4 bases, with 8 bases left between them. The CDR3 loop spans 12 amino acids. The CDR3 loop is CASSPGGYGYTF. The CDR3, as DNA: TGCGCCAGCAGCCCCGGGGGCTATGGCTACACCTTC.

The chain has TRBV19 and TRBJ2-1; tentatively, D is TRBD2 (6 bases). From germline, CDR1 is LNHDA and CDR2 SQIVND (reference sequence). This CDR3 has 14 residues. CDR3 amino acids: CASGEDTLFHEQFF. CDR3 sequence (DNA): TGTGCGAGTGGGGAGGACACGCTCTTCCATGAGCAGTTCTTC.

Points on this clone: The same CDR3 arises from other DNA sequences in this sample as well. This rearrangement joins TRBV7-6 to TRBJ1-6; weak D call: TRBD1 (6 bases). The CDR3 length is 15 residues. Trimming took off 5 bases at V and 7 bases at J, with 15 bases between the two ends. CDR1 and CDR2 (germline): SGHVS, FNYEAQ. The CDR3 nucleotides read TGTGCCAGCAGCCGACGGACACAGGGAAATTCACCCCTCCACTTT. Protein: CASSRRTQGNSPLHF.

V is TRBV30 and J is TRBJ1-5; weak D call: TRBD1 (5 bases). With 1 base removed from V and 7 bases from J, the gap between germline ends came to 14 bases. CDR3 length: 14 residues. Looked up from germline, CDR1 is GTSNPN and CDR2 is SVGIG (reference sequence). The CDR3 nucleotides are TGTGCCTGGAGTGACGGGCAGGGTATACAGCCCCAGCATTTT. Translating it yields CAWSDGQGIQPQHF.

The chain links TRBV21-1 to TRBJ1-5. TRBV21-1 is deemed a pseudogene. The CDR3 is made up of 13 amino acids. The CDR3 spells CASPRFPHQPQHF. The CDR3, as DNA: TGTGCCAGCCCCCGGTTCCCCCATCAGCCCCAGCATTTT.

The rearrangement joins TRBV30 to TRBJ2-7; the D gene is possibly TRBD2 (5 bases). Germline loops: CDR1 GTSNPN, CDR2 SVGIG (reference sequence). Trimming took 3 bases from V and 3 from J, leaving 9 bases between them. The CDR3 sequence is 12 residues long. In DNA form, the CDR3 reads TGTGCCTGGAGCCAACGGGGCTACGAGCAGTACTTC. Translating it yields CAWSQRGYEQYF. The full variable domain, with the rest looked up from reference TRBV30 and TRBJ2-7, is SQTIHQWPATLVQPVGSPLSLECTVEGTSNPNLYWYRQAAGRGLQLLFYSVGIGQISSEVPQNLSASRPQDRQFILSSKKLLLSDSGFYLCAWSQRGYEQYFGPGTRLTVT.

The chain has TRBV11-2 and TRBJ1-1; perhaps TRBD1 as D (6 bases). Germline CDR1 reads SGHAT; CDR2 reads FQNNGV. V lost 5 bases to trimming and J lost 1 base, with 14 bases between them. The CDR3 consists of 15 residues. The CDR3 sequence: CASSPLGAANTEAFF. DNA for the CDR3: TGTGCCAGCAGCCCCCTGGGGGCAGCGAACACTGAAGCTTTCTTT.

The gene calls are TRBV5-1 and TRBJ1-6; perhaps TRBD1 as D (5 bases). Germline loops: CDR1 SGHRS, CDR2 YFSETQ. The length of the CDR3 is 15 residues. V gave up 5 bases and J gave up 7 bases, with 16 bases separating them. The CDR3: CASRRGENTNSPLHF. The CDR3 DNA reads as TGCGCCAGCAGACGGGGGGAGAACACAAATTCACCCCTCCACTTT.

The chain has TRBV19 and TRBJ2-7, with D perhaps matching TRBD1 (6 bases). This CDR3 contains 14 residues. Trimming took 0 bases from V and 5 from J, leaving 11 bases between them. CDR1 is LNHDA, CDR2 SQIVND, per germline (reference sequence). The CDR3 sequence: CASSIDSRGNEQYF. For the CDR3, the DNA is TGTGCCAGTAGTATAGACTCCAGGGGCAACGAGCAGTACTTC.

CDR3 protein: CASSYGDRVNEQFF. The CDR3 DNA sequence: TGTGCTAGTAGTTATGGGGACAGGGTCAATGAGCAGTTCTTC. The chain employs TRBV12-5 and TRBJ2-1, with TRBD1 identical over 9 bases. Germline trimming cut 8 bases from V and 6 bases from J; bases unmatched to any gene: 8. The CDR3 spans 14 residues. Per germline, CDR1 LGHNT and CDR2 FRNRAP.

V is TRBV15 and J is TRBJ2-7; 8 bases align to TRBD1. Germline V gene sequence: CDR1 LNHNV, CDR2 YYDKDF (reference sequence). The CDR3 runs to 15 residues. V shed 3 bases, J shed 1 base, and the junction held 5 bases outside the gene matches. The CDR3 sequence is CATSRSRDRSYEQYF. The CDR3 nucleotides read TGTGCCACCAGCAGGTCCCGGGACAGGTCCTACGAGCAGTACTTC.

The chain carries TRBV6-5 and TRBJ1-1, with D tentatively TRBD1 (6 bases). Germline CDR1 is MNHEY and CDR2 is SVGAGI. The CDR3 spans 13 residues. Trimming shortened V by 8 bases and J by 0 bases, and 10 bases separated the two germline ends. CDR3 DNA sequence: TGTGCCAGCGTTGGACAGTTGAACACTGAAGCTTTCTTT. Its translation: CASVGQLNTEAFF.

The CDR3 loop reads CASSRKSGGAQETQYF. Here the CDR3 DNA reads TGCGCCAGCAGCCGTAAGAGCGGGGGGGCCCAAGAGACCCAGTACTTC. The rearrangement joins TRBV4-1 to TRBJ2-5; TRBD2 matches at 10 bases. CDR1 and CDR2 from the germline V gene are MGHRA and YSYEKL. The J segment lost 1 base and the V segment lost 4 bases, leaving 6 bases of the junction unmatched. The CDR3 has 16 residues.

The chain combines TRBV5-1 with TRBJ2-1, with TRBD2 matching 7 bases. J lost 6 bases, V lost 5 bases, and 11 bases had no gene match. Germline V gene sequence: CDR1 SGHRS, CDR2 YFSETQ. The CDR3 runs to 15 residues. The CDR3 loop is CASSFTGGSSNEQFF. The CDR3, as DNA: TGCGCCAGCAGTTTCACGGGGGGTTCTTCCAATGAGCAGTTCTTC.

The chain couples TRBV5-8 to TRBJ2-7; D unresolved. The CDR3 covers 13 residues. Germline loops: CDR1 SGHTS, CDR2 YDEGEE. Between the trimmed V and J ends, which lost 2 bases and 5 bases, there was a span of 11 bases. CDR3 in DNA: TGTGCCAGCAGCTTCCGTGAGTTCCACGAGCAGTACTTC. Encoded protein: CASSFREFHEQYF.